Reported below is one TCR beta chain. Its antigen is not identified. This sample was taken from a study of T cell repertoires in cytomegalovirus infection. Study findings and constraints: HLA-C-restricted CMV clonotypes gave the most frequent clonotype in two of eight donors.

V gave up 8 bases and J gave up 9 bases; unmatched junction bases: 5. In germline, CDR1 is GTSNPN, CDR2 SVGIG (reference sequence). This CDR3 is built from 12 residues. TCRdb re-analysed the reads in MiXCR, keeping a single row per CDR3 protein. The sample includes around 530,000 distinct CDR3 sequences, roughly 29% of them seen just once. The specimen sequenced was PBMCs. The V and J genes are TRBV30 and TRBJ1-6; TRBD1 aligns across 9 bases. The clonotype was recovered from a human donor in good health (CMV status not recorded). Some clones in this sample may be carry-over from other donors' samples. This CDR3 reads CAIDRGGSPLHF. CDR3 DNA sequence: TGTGCCATTGACAGGGGGGGTTCACCCCTCCACTTT.